Each of the 8 T cell receptor beta chains below was sequenced from the same sample in a study of OX40 agonist ivuxolimab in advanced cancers. TCRdb's table, derived via immunoSEQ multiplex PCR, lists solely in-frame clones and lacks some. In the table there are fewer than 85,000 clones, approximately 84% of which are singletons. This material consisted of CD4+ or CD8+ T cells sorted from blood, taken in a trial of the OX40 agonist ivuxolimab. Every receptor here comes from an adult with an advanced solid tumor such as melanoma, head and neck, liver or kidney cancer.

This rearrangement joins TRBV14 to TRBJ2-2; no clear D. The CDR3 is made up of 14 amino acids. The germline gives CDR1 SGHDN, CDR2 FVKESK. V lost 0 bases to trimming and J lost 4 bases, with 6 bases between them. DNA of the CDR3: TGTGCCAGCAGCCAAGATTTACGCACCGGGGAGCTGTTTTTT. Translated: CASSQDLRTGELFF.

This clone was recorded once. J is TRBJ2-1 and V is TRBV9, with unresolved D. Deletions cut 4 bases from V and 5 bases from J, with 13 bases between. Germline assignment: CDR1 SGDLS and CDR2 YYNGEE. This CDR3 is 14 amino acids long. The CDR3 DNA follows: TGTGCCAGCAGCTACGACCTGCCCCACAATGAGCAGTTCTTC. The encoded protein is CASSYDLPHNEQFF.

The rearrangement joins TRBV4-3 to TRBJ2-7, with D perhaps matching TRBD1 (5 bases). V lost 1 base and J 7 bases, leaving 11 bases between the germline ends. The CDR3 length is 13 residues. The V gene's germline CDR1 is LGHNA and CDR2 YSLEER. CDR3 in amino acids: CASSQGQLREQYF. The CDR3 nucleotides read TGCGCCAGCAGCCAAGGACAGTTGAGGGAGCAGTACTTC.

Remarks on this clone: Other DNA variants within this sample encode the same CDR3. The chain recombines TRBV5-1 with TRBJ2-7; no clear D. The CDR3 totals 12 residues. V was pared by 2 bases and J by 3 bases, with 6 bases between. Germline CDR1 reads SGHRS; CDR2 reads YFSETQ. The CDR3 DNA reads TGCGCCAGCAGCTTAGGGTACTACGAGCAGTACTTC. Translating gives CASSLGYYEQYF.

This chain links TRBV29-1 with TRBJ2-1; 15 nucleotides line up with TRBD2. CDR1 is SQVTM, CDR2 ANQGSEA, per germline. The junction had 8 bases not matched to a gene; V was cut back by 7 bases and J by 1 base. The CDR3 runs 17 residues. The CDR3, as DNA: TGCAGCGCGAGGACTAGCGGGGGGGCTACGTCCTACAATGAGCAGTTCTTC. Its protein is CSARTSGGATSYNEQFF.

This chain connects TRBV18 to TRBJ1-4; TRBD1 is a possible D gene (6 bases). Trimming left V 3 bases short and J 4 bases short, with 12 bases between. The CDR3 consists of 15 residues. Germline CDR1 and CDR2: KGHSH and LQKENI. Written as DNA, the CDR3 is TGTGCCAGCTCACCGGCAGGGGAGTATAATGAAAAACTGTTTTTT. Amino acid sequence: CASSPAGEYNEKLFF.

The V and J genes are TRBV5-1 and TRBJ2-7, with a tentative D call TRBD1 (6 bases). The V end lost 2 bases, the J end lost 2 bases, and 17 bases lay between the germline ends. The CDR3 has 16 residues. Germline V gene data show CDR1 as SGHRS and CDR2 as YFSETQ. In nucleotides, the CDR3 is TGCGCCAGCAGCTTATTTGGCAGGGACACAACCTACGAGCAGTACTTC. Translated, it gives CASSLFGRDTTYEQYF.

V and J are TRBV9 and TRBJ2-3, with 8 bases identical to TRBD2. The V gene end was trimmed by 0 bases and the J gene end by 0 bases; junction bases not matched to a gene: 6. Germline V gene data show CDR1 as SGDLS and CDR2 as YYNGEE. The CDR3 runs to 17 residues. CDR3 residues: CASSVGVSGTSTDTQYF. In nucleotides, the CDR3 is TGTGCCAGCAGCGTAGGTGTTAGCGGGACTAGCACAGATACGCAGTATTTT.